The 24 T cell receptor beta chains in this list originate from one sample, sequenced in a study of cytomegalovirus exposure and HLA in healthy donors (dated by TCRdb to about 2017). Receptor amplification or capture employed the immunoSEQ multiplex PCR assay. For the multiplex PCR, a mixture combining 60 forward primers for TCR Vbeta segments and 13 reverse primers for TCR Jbeta segments was used. The immuneACCESS repertoire file appears here via TCRdb, limited to in-frame rearrangements. These files lack a portion of the clones; in checked studies, under half of the deficit traces to unresolved V genes, and the cause of the others is not known. The sample table contains 100,000 to 150,000 clones; only one count was recorded for approximately 70% of them. Approximately 4.3% of the sample comes from the top ten. The sequenced sample was PBMCs. The receptors derive from a man aged 55 to 70 in good health and CMV-seropositive.

This rearrangement joins TRBV2 to TRBJ1-4; 9 nucleotides align to TRBD1. V was clipped by 5 bases and J by 8 bases; unmatched bases: 6. Germline loops: CDR1 SNHLY, CDR2 FYNNEI. The CDR3 has 14 amino acids. DNA for the CDR3: TGTGCCAGCAGTATCGGACAGGGGAGAGAAAAACTGTTTTTT. It is translated as CASSIGQGREKLFF.

This chain connects TRBV4-1 to TRBJ1-6; the match to TRBD1 covers 7 bases. The CDR3 has 15 amino acids. Germline CDR1 reads MGHRA; CDR2 reads YSYEKL. V lost 4 bases to trimming and J lost 8 bases; unmatched junction nucleotides: 8. The CDR3 coding sequence is TGCGCCAGCAGCCCACTCACAGGGGCGGATTCACCCCTCCACTTT. Translation gives CASSPLTGADSPLHF.

CDR3 sequence (DNA): TGTGCCAGCAGGGGGGAGGGGACAGGGGTGGAGACCCAGTACTTC. As protein: CASRGEGTGVETQYF. The chain uses TRBV2 and TRBJ2-5; 10 bases align to TRBD1. Germline CDR1 and CDR2: SNHLY and FYNNEI. This CDR3 has 15 residues. Germline trimming cut 6 bases from V and 5 bases from J; bases unmatched to any gene: 9.

V is TRBV13 and J is TRBJ2-1; D possibly corresponds to TRBD1 (6 bases). This CDR3 contains 13 residues. V lost 5 bases to trimming and J lost 3 bases, with 8 bases between them. CDR1 and CDR2 from the germline V gene are PRHDT and FYEKMQ (reference sequence). CDR3 DNA: TGTGCCAGCAGCGAGGACAGCTACAATGAGCAGTTCTTC. This gives the protein CASSEDSYNEQFF.

The chain recombines TRBV7-9 with TRBJ2-1, with D possibly TRBD2 on 5 matching bases. Trimming removed 1 base from V and 9 bases from J, with 7 bases in between. The V gene's germline CDR1 is SEHNR and CDR2 FQNEAQ (reference sequence). CDR3 size: 12 residues. The DNA of the CDR3 is TGTGCCAGCAGCTTAGTGGAGGTTGAGCAGTTCTTC. Protein product: CASSLVEVEQFF.

The chain carries TRBV11-3 and TRBJ2-1; tentatively, D is TRBD1 (5 bases). This CDR3 has 13 amino acids. Germline CDR1 and CDR2: SGHNT and YENEEA. Deletions cut 8 bases from V and 7 bases from J, with 15 bases between. The CDR3 DNA sequence: TGTGCCAGCGGCAGGGCCGTGGATAATGAGCAGTTCTTC. Residues: CASGRAVDNEQFF.

This chain links TRBV5-1 with TRBJ2-7; 7 nucleotides align to TRBD1. Germline V gene sequence: CDR1 SGHRS, CDR2 YFSETQ. Unmatched junction bases numbered 9, after V lost 7 bases and J lost 2 bases. The length of the CDR3 is 14 residues. The CDR3: CASGFGDSTYEQYF. The CDR3, as DNA: TGCGCCAGCGGATTTGGGGACAGTACCTACGAGCAGTACTTC.

The J gene is TRBJ1-2, the V gene TRBV7-8; D remains ambiguous. The CDR3 totals 13 residues. The ends were cut back, 5 bases at V and 0 bases at J, with 7 bases in the middle. The germline V gene has CDR1 SGHVS and CDR2 FQNEAQ. In DNA form, the CDR3 reads TGTGCCAGCAGCCCCGGAGCTAACTATGGCTACACCTTC. The encoded protein is CASSPGANYGYTF. Using reference TRBV7-8 and TRBJ1-2 for the parts outside the CDR3, the full variable domain is GAGVSQSPRYKVAKRGQDVALRCDPISGHVSLFWYQQALGQGPEFLTYFQNEAQLDKSGLPSDRFFAERPEGSVSTLKIQRTQQEDSAVYLCASSPGANYGYTFGSGTRLTVV.

By its share, this clone is medium-sized. The chain is built from TRBV19 and TRBJ1-5; a possible D gene is TRBD1 (5 bases). Between the trimmed V and J ends, which lost 0 bases and 6 bases, there was a span of 15 bases. This CDR3 is 16 amino acids long. Looked up from germline, CDR1 is LNHDA and CDR2 is SQIVND (reference sequence). The CDR3 bases are TGTGCCAGTAGTATAGATCACGGGGGGGTGGGTCAGCCCCAGCATTTT. Translated: CASSIDHGGVGQPQHF. The variable domain in full, with the rest retrieved from reference TRBV19 and TRBJ1-5, is DGGITQSPKYLFRKEGQNVTLSCEQNLNHDAMYWYRQDPGQGLRLIYYSQIVNDFQKGDIAEGYSVSREKKESFPLTVTSAQKNPTAFYLCASSIDHGGVGQPQHFGDGTRLSIL.

The J gene is TRBJ2-5, the V gene TRBV10-3; tentative D call: TRBD1 (6 bases). Per germline, CDR1 ENHRY and CDR2 SYGVKD. This CDR3 is 13 amino acids long. V was clipped by 6 bases and J by 2 bases, with 10 bases between them. CDR3 bases: TGTGCCATCAGCTGGACAGCGCAAGAGACCCAGTACTTC. It yields the protein CAISWTAQETQYF.

V and J are TRBV6-5 and TRBJ2-5; 8 bases align to TRBD1. V shed 3 bases, J shed 4 bases, and the junction held 10 bases outside the gene matches. The CDR3 is 16 residues long. Germline CDR1 MNHEY, CDR2 SVGAGI. Here the CDR3 DNA reads TGTGCCAGCAGTTATCAGGGACAGGTCGTTTCAGAGACCCAGTACTTC. It translates to CASSYQGQVVSETQYF.

In DNA, the CDR3 is TGTGCCAGCAGCTTACGTTCGGGGGGGGAGACCCAGTACTTC. Translated: CASSLRSGGETQYF. The chain is built from TRBV7-9 and TRBJ2-5, with 8 bases fitting TRBD2. J gave up 5 bases and V 2 bases, and 4 bases lay outside the gene matches. The CDR3 spans 14 residues. Germline V lookup: CDR1 SEHNR, CDR2 FQNEAQ (reference sequence).

The chain is built from TRBV27 and TRBJ1-1; 9 positions agree with TRBD1. The CDR3 length is 17 residues. The junction had 14 bases not matched to a gene; V was cut back by 1 base and J by 8 bases. The V gene's germline CDR1 is MNHEY and CDR2 SMNVEV (reference sequence). CDR3 DNA: TGTGCCAGCAGTTTATATTCACTGGGGGGGACAGGGCTGGAAGCTTTCTTT. Its translation is CASSLYSLGGTGLEAFF.

The CDR3 DNA is TGTGCCTGGAGTGTGCAGCGCGGTCAGCCCCAGCATTTT. It codes for CAWSVQRGQPQHF. The chain joins TRBV30 to TRBJ1-5; D unclear. The germline V and J ends were trimmed by 0 bases and 6 bases, with 9 bases remaining between them. Germline V gives CDR1 GTSNPN, CDR2 SVGIG (reference sequence). There are 13 residues in the CDR3.

A note on this clone: Other DNA sequences of this sample code for an identical CDR3. The V gene is TRBV5-1, the J gene TRBJ1-1; TRBD1 aligns across 8 bases. The V gene end was trimmed by 0 bases and the J gene end by 5 bases; junction bases not matched to a gene: 6. The CDR3 is 15 amino acids. Germline CDR1 SGHRS, CDR2 YFSETQ. Here the CDR3 DNA reads TGCGCCAGCAGCTTGGGGGACAGGCCTAATACTGAAGCTTTCTTT. Encoded protein: CASSLGDRPNTEAFF.

The chain uses TRBV5-1 and TRBJ2-2; D possibly corresponds to TRBD1 (6 bases). CDR1 is SGHRS, CDR2 YFSETQ, per germline. V was trimmed by 5 bases and J by 6 bases, leaving 8 bases between them. The CDR3 length is 12 residues. CDR3 DNA: TGCGCCAGCAGTTGGGGGCCCGGGGAGCTGTTTTTT. As protein: CASSWGPGELFF.

The V gene is TRBV15, the J gene TRBJ1-2; tentatively, D is TRBD1 (5 bases). CDR3 length equals 14 residues. Trimming pared 1 base from V and 4 bases from J, leaving 10 bases between. Germline-derived CDR1 and CDR2 are LNHNV and YYDKDF (reference sequence). CDR3 nucleotide sequence: TGTGCCACCAGCAGAGTCCAGGGTCCCTATGGCTACACCTTC. It is translated as CATSRVQGPYGYTF. Looking up the rest from reference TRBV15 and TRBJ1-2 gives the full variable domain: DAMVIQNPRYQVTQFGKPVTLSCSQTLNHNVMYWYQQKSSQAPKLLFHYYDKDFNNEADTPDNFQSRRPNTSFCFLDIRSPGLGDTAMYLCATSRVQGPYGYTFGSGTRLTVV.

This chain links TRBV6-5 with TRBJ1-1, with 7 bases fitting TRBD1. After removal of 5 bases from V and 4 bases from J, the junction contained 10 bases not matched to a gene. Germline loops: CDR1 MNHEY, CDR2 SVGAGI. The CDR3 length is 15 residues. The CDR3 coding sequence is TGTGCCAGCAGTCAAAAAATTTCAGGGGGCACTGAAGCTTTCTTT. It encodes CASSQKISGGTEAFF.

V and J are TRBV6-1 and TRBJ1-2, with 7 nucleotides matching TRBD1. With 4 bases clipped from V and 6 bases from J, the junction kept 8 bases outside the gene matches. The length of the CDR3 is 14 residues. The germline gives CDR1 MNHNS, CDR2 SASEGT. This CDR3 is CASSAAGTENGYTF. In nucleotides, the CDR3 is TGTGCCAGCAGTGCGGCCGGGACAGAAAATGGCTACACCTTC.

The table lists this clone with a count of one. The rearrangement uses TRBV5-1 and TRBJ2-7, with D possibly matching TRBD1 (5 bases). In germline, CDR1 is SGHRS, CDR2 YFSETQ. Trimming removed 0 bases at V and 7 bases at J, with 17 bases between. This CDR3 has 15 amino acids. CDR3 DNA sequence: TGCGCCAGCAGCTTGGATCAGCCGCTGGGGCAGGAGCAGTACTTC. Translating gives CASSLDQPLGQEQYF.

The chain couples TRBV5-1 to TRBJ2-3; TRBD2 might be the D (5 bases). CDR1 and CDR2 (germline): SGHRS, YFSETQ. The CDR3 runs to 15 residues. The V and J ends lost 1 base and 3 bases respectively, with 12 bases between them. CDR3 nucleotide sequence: TGCGCCAGCAGCTTGTCCTCCGGGGATACAGATACGCAGTATTTT. It yields the protein CASSLSSGDTDTQYF.

This CDR3 is CASSDLAGWSKNTDTQYF. For the CDR3, the DNA is TGTGCCAGCAGTGATCTAGCGGGGTGGTCAAAAAACACAGATACGCAGTATTTT. The chain is built from TRBV2 and TRBJ2-3; 9 bases are shared with TRBD2. J lost 2 bases, V lost 3 bases, and 12 bases had no gene match. The CDR3 is 18 amino acids. The germline gives CDR1 SNHLY, CDR2 FYNNEI.

The J gene is TRBJ1-6, the V gene TRBV5-1, with D tentatively TRBD1 (6 bases). Germline V gives CDR1 SGHRS, CDR2 YFSETQ. The V end was cut by 4 bases, the J end by 3 bases, with 14 bases between. The length of the CDR3 is 16 residues. The CDR3 reads CASSATGSYYNSPLHF. DNA of the CDR3: TGCGCCAGCAGCGCAACAGGGTCGTACTATAATTCACCCCTCCACTTT.

The V call is TRBV7-9, the J call TRBJ2-7; no definite D call. Germline V CDR1 and CDR2: SEHNR, FQNEAQ (reference sequence). V gave up 6 bases and J gave up 0 bases, with 12 bases separating them. The CDR3 consists of 14 residues. The CDR3 nucleotides are TGTGCCAGCAGTGTCAGGTCGCTCTCCTACGAGCAGTACTTC. This codes for CASSVRSLSYEQYF.